This T cell receptor (beta chain) was captured by sequencing in a study of blood T cells in healthy people across ages. Germline V gives CDR1 MNHEY, CDR2 SMNVEV (reference sequence). Trimming left V 2 bases short and J 5 bases short, with 12 bases between. CDR3 length: 14 amino acids. This clonotype has just a few counts. A sample-barcoded 5' primer and a J-beta primer mix were used in a second PCR of roughly 6 to 12 cycles. TCRdb called the 5' RACE reads again in MiXCR, with one record for every CDR3 protein. Of approximately 1,700,000 distinct CDR3 sequences listed, around 42% are singletons. This chain links TRBV27 with TRBJ1-1; D unclear. Sequencing used blood. The receptor was isolated from a human donor in good health. CDR3 in amino acids: CASSLLGGQTEAFF. The CDR3 DNA is TGTGCCAGCAGTTTACTCGGTGGGCAGACTGAAGCTTTCTTT.